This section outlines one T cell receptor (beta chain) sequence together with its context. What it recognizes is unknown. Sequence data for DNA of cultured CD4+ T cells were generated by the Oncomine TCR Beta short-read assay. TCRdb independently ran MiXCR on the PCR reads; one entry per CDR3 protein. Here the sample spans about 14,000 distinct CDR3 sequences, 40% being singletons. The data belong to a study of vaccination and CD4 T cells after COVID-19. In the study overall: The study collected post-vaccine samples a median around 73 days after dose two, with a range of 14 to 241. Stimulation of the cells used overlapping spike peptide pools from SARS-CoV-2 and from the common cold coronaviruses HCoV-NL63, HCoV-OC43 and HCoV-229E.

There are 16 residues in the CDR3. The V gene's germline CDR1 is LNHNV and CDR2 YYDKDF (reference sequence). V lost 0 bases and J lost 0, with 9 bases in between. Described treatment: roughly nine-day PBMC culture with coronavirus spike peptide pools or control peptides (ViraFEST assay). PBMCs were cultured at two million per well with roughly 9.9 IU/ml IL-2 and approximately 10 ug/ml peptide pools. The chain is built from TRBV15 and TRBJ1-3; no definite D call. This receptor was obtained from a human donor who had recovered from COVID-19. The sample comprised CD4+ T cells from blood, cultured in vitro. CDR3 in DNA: TGTGCCACCAGCAGAGATCTGGACCCCTCTGGAAACACCATATATTTT. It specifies CATSRDLDPSGNTIYF.